This TCR beta chain derives from a study of cytomegalovirus exposure and HLA in healthy donors. General study findings and limits: Several of the most significant clusters appeared, in a later analysis, to be linked to common viral pathogens.

This PCR relied on a set of 60 Vbeta primers and 13 Jbeta primers. TCRdb keeps only in-frame clones here, not all; method: immunoSEQ multiplex PCR. In total, the table holds around 76,000 clones. With respect to this clone: Its antigen is not identified.

Sequenced sample: PBMCs. This TCR came from a boy between 10 and 17 years old in good health and CMV-seronegative.

The DNA of the CDR3 is TGTGCCAGCAGCTTCAAGAACACTGAAGCTTTCTTT. Amino acids: CASSFKNTEAFF. J is TRBJ1-1 and V is TRBV7-9; D gene unclear. V was clipped by 3 bases and J by 1 base, with 3 bases between them. This CDR3 comprises 12 residues. CDR1 and CDR2 from the germline V gene are SEHNR and FQNEAQ (reference sequence). The variable domain in full, completed from reference TRBV7-9 and TRBJ1-1, reads DTGVSQNPRHKITKRGQNVTFRCDPISEHNRLYWYRQTLGQGPEFLTYFQNEAQLEKSRLLSDRFSAERPKGSFSTLEIQRTEQGDSAMYLCASSFKNTEAFFGQGTRLTVV.